The clone carrying this T cell receptor beta chain was detected only a few times. What it binds is not known. Through a sample-barcoded 5' primer and a J-beta primer mix, a second PCR was run for 7 to 11 cycles. Tags on each cDNA molecule came from a template-switch adaptor with 12 random nucleotides. TCRdb re-analysed the 5' RACE reads in MiXCR, keeping a single row per CDR3 protein. Among roughly 800,000 distinct CDR3 sequences, more than 20% were seen once, and the ten largest hold 9.4%. The sample originates from a study of blood T cells in healthy people across ages. Findings and caveats of the study: Unknown CMV status may confound age-related changes in expanded clones.

Germline values: CDR1 ENHRY, CDR2 SYGVKD. There are 14 residues in the CDR3. The V end lost 0 bases, the J end lost 4 bases, and 9 bases lay between the germline ends. This sample was shared with a second study, whose subject was T cells of mothers and their children. In that study: With unrelated pairs as the comparison, related mother-child pairs had a slightly higher overlap that was not significant. T cell clones that were persistent and microchimeric went undetected.

The origin of this receptor is a boy aged 5 to 17 in good health. The sample comprised blood. The chain carries TRBV10-3 and TRBJ1-2; perhaps TRBD1 as D (6 bases). Written as DNA, the CDR3 is TGTGCCATCAGTGAGTCGGACAGCCTCTATGGCTACACCTTC. Its translation is CAISESDSLYGYTF.